The rows below give T cell receptor beta chains drawn from one sample of a study of blood T cell repertoires in COVID-19. The table came from immunoSEQ multiplex PCR; TCRdb's copy has only in-frame clones and leaves some out. Here the sample spans some 130,000 clones, about four fifths being singletons. Specimen: peripheral blood. Source of these receptors: a human donor in a cohort sampled during active COVID-19. CDR3s include the opening cysteine and the closing phenylalanine or tryptophan. D genes are given only for firm matches. Only some rows state a clone size, as once, few, many or a class for expanded clones.

TRBV5-1	-	TRBJ1-3	TRBD1	CASSLGTVNTIYF	TGCGCCAGCAGTCTCGGGACAGTCAACACCATATATTTT
TRBV19	-	TRBJ2-1	-	CASSSPPDYYYLNEQFF	TGTGCCAGTAGTAGCCCTCCGGACTACTATTACCTCAATGAGCAGTTCTTC
TRBV19	-	TRBJ2-1	-	CASSQSEAIVFNEQFF	TGTGCCAGTAGCCAATCGGAAGCGATAGTTTTTAATGAGCAGTTCTTC
TRBV11-2	-	TRBJ2-7	-	CASSLVSRGSYEQYF	TGTGCCAGCAGCTTAGTATCCAGGGGCTCCTACGAGCAGTACTTC
TRBV9	-	TRBJ1-1	-	CASSLRTVPNTEAFF	TGTGCCAGCAGCCTTCGGACAGTGCCAAACACTGAAGCTTTCTTT
TRBV4-1	-	TRBJ2-7	TRBD2	CASSQVVYGGARYEQYF	TGCGCCAGCAGCCAAGTCGTTTACGGGGGGGCCAGGTACGAGCAGTACTTC
TRBV13	-	TRBJ1-2	-	CASSLYRDYGYTF	TGTGCCAGCAGCTTATACAGGGACTATGGCTACACCTTC
TRBV11-2	-	TRBJ1-1	TRBD1	CASSLRTGITEAFF	TGTGCCAGCAGCTTAAGGACAGGGATAACTGAAGCTTTCTTT
TRBV5-5	-	TRBJ2-3	-	CASGLEVMPSTDTQYF	TGTGCCAGCGGTTTAGAGGTTATGCCTAGCACAGATACGCAGTATTTT
TRBV18	-	TRBJ2-1	TRBD2	CASSPRLAGTHNEQFF	TGTGCCAGCTCACCACGGCTAGCGGGGACTCACAATGAGCAGTTCTTC
TRBV27	once	TRBJ1-2	TRBD1	CASSLTQGSATIEGYTF	TGTGCCAGCAGTTTAACACAGGGGTCAGCGACTATTGAGGGCTACACCTTC
TRBV5-8	-	TRBJ2-7	-	CASSLFSGAGTSREQYF	TGTGCCAGCAGCTTGTTCTCAGGGGCAGGGACATCTCGGGAGCAGTACTTC
TRBV5-1	-	TRBJ1-2	TRBD1	CASSSDRAEGYTF	TGCGCCAGCAGCTCGGACAGGGCTGAGGGCTACACCTTC
TRBV4-1	few	TRBJ2-3	-	CASSQGTPLRQGRFRVPDTQYF	TGCGCCAGCAGCCAAGGGACTCCCTTGAGGCAGGGGCGATTCAGAGTCCCAGATACGCAGTATTTT
TRBV6-5	once	TRBJ1-2	-	CASSYRAGVIGYTF	TGTGCCAGCAGTTACCGGGCAGGGGTGATTGGCTACACCTTC
TRBV2	-	TRBJ1-5	TRBD1	CASTVRFRDRGLMDQPQHF	TGTGCCAGCACCGTTCGATTCCGGGACAGGGGGCTTATGGATCAGCCCCAGCATTTT
TRBV14	-	TRBJ2-3	-	CASSPVGHGTDTQYF	TGTGCCAGCAGCCCAGTGGGCCACGGCACAGATACGCAGTATTTT
TRBV24-1	-	TRBJ2-3	-	CATSGNSPDTQYF	TGTGCCACCAGTGGGAACAGCCCAGATACGCAGTATTTT
TRBV5-6	-	TRBJ2-1	TRBD1	CASSLRDRGEFF	TGTGCCAGCAGCTTGCGAGACAGGGGAGAGTTCTTC
TRBV6-6	-	TRBJ1-6	TRBD1	CASSRQGAAGRVSPLHF	TGTGCCAGCAGCCGACAGGGGGCTGCAGGTAGGGTTTCACCCCTCCACTTT
TRBV7-8	-	TRBJ1-2	TRBD1	CASSLQTGDGDGYTF	TGTGCCAGCAGCTTACAGACAGGGGACGGGGATGGCTACACCTTC
TRBV5-4	-	TRBJ2-7	TRBD1	CASSLSGQGSYEQYF	TGTGCCAGCAGCTTGAGTGGACAGGGCTCCTACGAGCAGTACTTC
TRBV7-9	-	TRBJ1-1	TRBD1	CASSLGDRSWDTEAFF	TGTGCCAGCAGCTTAGGGGACAGGTCTTGGGACACTGAAGCTTTCTTT
TRBV6-5	-	TRBJ1-2	-	CASSYWGGDGYTF	TGTGCCAGCAGTTACTGGGGAGGGGATGGCTACACCTTC
TRBV19	-	TRBJ2-1	TRBD1	CASSMGQGFNEQFF	TGTGCCAGTAGTATGGGACAGGGTTTTAATGAGCAGTTCTTC
TRBV3-1/TRBV3-2	once	TRBJ2-5	TRBD2	CASSQGVSGGIEETQYF	TGTGCCAGCAGCCAAGGTGTTAGCGGGGGGATAGAAGAGACCCAGTACTTC
TRBV28	-	TRBJ1-1	-	CASSEYRAGTEAFF	TGTGCCAGCAGTGAATACAGGGCGGGCACTGAAGCTTTCTTT
TRBV4-2	once	TRBJ1-3	-	CASSPGGPGNTIYF	TGTGCCAGCAGCCCCGGGGGGCCTGGAAACACCATATATTTT